The clone carrying this T cell receptor beta chain was seen a handful of times. Its antigen is unidentified. This sample was included in a study of shared clonotypes between healthy human individuals. Whole-study context: Samples came from a couple of female and a few male donors aged 18 to 49. Each donor's CD8 memory used one plate, CD8 naive two, each CD4 subset three. Findings and caveats of the study: The genetic and exposure-history diversity represented was limited by few donors.

Naive CD8 cells comprised CD45RO-negative, CCR7-positively selected cells, excluding terminally differentiated effector memory CD45RA+ cells. With 0 bases removed from V and 0 bases from J, the gap between germline ends came to 8 bases. CDR1 and CDR2 from the germline V gene are SQVTM and ANQGSEA. CDR3 length: 14 residues. TCRdb keeps only in-frame clones here, not all; method: immunoSEQ multiplex PCR. This table has about 2.1 million clones, over 85% appearing once. The J gene is TRBJ1-1, the V gene TRBV29-1; no clear D gene. The sample was naive CD8+ T cells from PBMCs. The receptor was derived from a man aged 18-30 years in good health. Some clones in this sample may be carry-over from other donors' samples. The CDR3 DNA is TGCAGCGTTGAAGATCCAGTGATGAACACTGAAGCTTTCTTT. The encoded protein is CSVEDPVMNTEAFF.